This T cell receptor beta chain comes out of a study of T cell responses to AZD1222 COVID-19 vaccine. Findings and limits, study-wide: Along spike, vaccine-associated CD4 TCRs were found throughout, with dominance at 160-218 and 743-854.

The germline gives CDR1 KGHSH, CDR2 LQKENI. V was pared by 0 bases and J by 2 bases, with 9 bases between. This CDR3 is built from 15 residues. Concerning this clone: Its antigen remains unknown.

Libraries were prepared by immunoSEQ multiplex PCR; TCRdb keeps only in-frame clonotypes and omits some of them. This table has roughly 79,000 clones, 92% appearing once. The source was peripheral blood, collected on day 0 of MenACWY control vaccination. This chain joins TRBV18 and TRBJ2-3, with D possibly being TRBD1 or TRBD2 (5 bases each). This TCR came from an adult in good health. The CDR3 sequence is CASSPPGDLTDTQYF. The CDR3 bases are TGTGCCAGCTCACCACCGGGGGATCTCACAGATACGCAGTATTTT.